This passage covers 17 T cell receptor beta chains from one sample sequenced in a study of blood T cells in healthy people across ages. Combining a sample-barcoded 5' primer with a J-beta primer mix, a second PCR ran for roughly 7 to 11 cycles. A single record per CDR3 protein comes from TCRdb applying MiXCR to the 5' RACE reads. The sample has 2 million or so distinct CDR3 sequences, around 50% seen once; the top ten hold roughly 2.1%. Material: blood. The receptor source for this set is a woman in her thirties or forties in good health.

This chain connects TRBV7-2 to TRBJ1-2; TRBD1 might be the D (6 bases). The CDR3 is 16 residues long. CDR1 is SGHTA, CDR2 FQGNSA, per germline. V dropped 1 base and J dropped 4 bases, with 16 bases sitting between them. The CDR3 DNA sequence: TGTGCCAGCAGCTTAGTCGGCGGACAGACGGCCTATGGCTACACCTTC. Translation gives CASSLVGGQTAYGYTF.

The chain uses TRBV3-1 and TRBJ2-1; perhaps TRBD1 as D (7 bases). The germline gives CDR1 LGHDT, CDR2 YNNKEL (reference sequence). The CDR3 sequence is 17 residues long. Trimming stripped 3 bases from V and 0 bases from J, with 15 bases between. The CDR3 region is CASSHNSQGGSYNEQFF. CDR3 DNA sequence: TGTGCCAGCAGCCATAACTCGCAGGGGGGCTCCTACAATGAGCAGTTCTTC.

This clonotype showed up just once. The rearrangement links TRBV7-2 to TRBJ2-1; TRBD2 is a possible D gene (6 bases). V lost 3 bases, J lost 6 bases, and 21 bases lay in between. The CDR3 has 17 amino acids. Per germline, CDR1 SGHTA and CDR2 FQGNSA. The CDR3 coding sequence is TGTGCCAGCAGCTTCTCAGGCCGCGGGACGAACATCAATGAGCAGTTCTTC. It translates to CASSFSGRGTNINEQFF.

Only a few counts were recorded for this clonotype. V usage is TRBV7-8 and J usage is TRBJ2-7; D perhaps matches TRBD1 (6 bases). With the DNA end fitting TRBJ2-5 better, the J assignment may be wrong. CDR3 size: 14 residues. Germline V gives CDR1 SGHVS, CDR2 FQNEAQ. In DNA form, the CDR3 reads TGTGCCAGCACTCAAGAAGGGGGACGAGAGACCCAGTACTTC. This codes for CASTQEGGRETQYF.

The rearrangement links TRBV11-2 to TRBJ2-4; a possible D gene is TRBD2 (6 bases). The V and J ends lost 4 bases and 0 bases respectively, with 13 bases between them. The CDR3 extends over 16 amino acids. In germline, CDR1 is SGHAT, CDR2 FQNNGV. For the CDR3, the DNA is TGTGCCAGCAGCTACCCAGCCGGGGGAGCCAAAAACATTCAGTACTTC. It encodes CASSYPAGGAKNIQYF.

This clonotype was picked up a small number of times. The V and J genes are TRBV12-3 or TRBV12-4 and TRBJ1-6; D not resolved. The CDR3 runs 15 residues. Trimming stripped 5 bases from V and 14 bases from J, with 22 bases between. The CDR3 DNA reads TGTGCCAGCAGTCCAATCCAGGCCCCCGAAGGGACCCTCCACTTT. Protein product: CASSPIQAPEGTLHF.

This sequence joins TRBV20-1 and TRBJ1-5, with 7 bases that match TRBD1. Losses at the gene ends were 5 bases for V and 0 bases for J; bases not matched to a gene: 7. Germline V gives CDR1 DFQATT, CDR2 SNEGSKA (reference sequence). This CDR3 comprises 15 residues. CDR3 nucleotide sequence: TGCAGTGCTGTAGCAGGGGGGTATAGCAATCAGCCCCAGCATTTT. Translating it yields CSAVAGGYSNQPQHF.

The chain recombines TRBV3-1 with TRBJ1-1; TRBD1 aligns across 7 bases. CDR1 is LGHDT, CDR2 YNNKEL, per germline (reference sequence). J was trimmed by 6 bases and V by 4 bases; bases with no gene match: 8. There are 14 residues in the CDR3. CDR3 in amino acids: CASSPNDRVAEAFF. CDR3 DNA sequence: TGTGCCAGCAGCCCCAACGACAGGGTAGCTGAAGCTTTCTTT.

In DNA form, the CDR3 reads TGCAGTGCTAGACAATCCGGGGGGCGGAGCTCCTACAATGAGCAGTTCTTC. This translates into CSARQSGGRSSYNEQFF. The chain has TRBV20-1 and TRBJ2-1; D is perhaps TRBD2 (7 bases). From germline, CDR1 is DFQATT and CDR2 SNEGSKA (reference sequence). Deletions cut 2 bases from V and 0 bases from J, with 17 bases between. This CDR3 is built from 17 residues.

This clonotype showed up just a few times. V is TRBV7-2 and J is TRBJ2-1; D might be TRBD2 (7 bases). CDR1 and CDR2 from the germline V gene are SGHTA and FQGNSA. V dropped 2 bases and J dropped 2 bases, with 13 bases sitting between them. The CDR3 sequence is 16 residues long. The CDR3 DNA reads TGTGCCAGCAGCTTACGGGGCGGGGGCACCTACAATGAGCAGTTCTTC. This encodes CASSLRGGGTYNEQFF.

The chain carries TRBV29-1 and TRBJ1-1; D is ambiguous. The CDR3 runs 13 residues. CDR1 is SQVTM, CDR2 ANQGSEA, per germline. V was shortened by 3 bases and J by 1 base, with 9 bases between the two germline ends. The CDR3 loop reads CSVDGLTNTEAFF. The CDR3 nucleotides read TGCAGCGTTGATGGATTGACGAACACTGAAGCTTTCTTT.

The chain couples TRBV7-2 to TRBJ2-4, with 11 bases matching TRBD2. The J call is uncertain, as TRBJ2-5 better fits the DNA end. The CDR3 extends over 15 amino acids. Germline V lookup: CDR1 SGHTA, CDR2 FQGNSA. The CDR3, as DNA: TGTGCCAGCAGTTGGGGGGGACTAGCGGAAGAGACCCAGTACTTC. This gives the protein CASSWGGLAEETQYF.

The rearrangement joins TRBV9 to TRBJ2-5; TRBD1 matches at 7 bases. The last part of the DNA fits TRBJ2-7 better; the J call may be wrong. This CDR3 has 18 amino acids. Germline loops: CDR1 SGDLS, CDR2 YYNGEE. The CDR3 is CASSVGVSGTVVAYEQYF. CDR3 in DNA: TGTGCCAGCAGCGTAGGTGTGTCCGGGACAGTTGTCGCCTACGAGCAGTACTTC.

This clonotype was detected once. This chain uses TRBV7-8 with TRBJ1-2; D gene unclear. In germline, CDR1 is SGHVS, CDR2 FQNEAQ. The CDR3 is made up of 16 amino acids. Deletions cut 7 bases from V and 0 bases from J, with 18 bases between. The CDR3: CASTTTHGPTNYGYTF. The CDR3 DNA reads as TGTGCCAGCACTACGACCCATGGCCCTACTAACTATGGCTACACCTTC.

In this sample, this clonotype turned up a few times. The genes are TRBV11-2 and TRBJ2-1; 12 bases match TRBD2. The CDR3 covers 15 residues. The V gene end was trimmed by 7 bases and the J gene end by 6 bases; junction bases not matched to a gene: 7. Germline-derived CDR1 and CDR2 are SGHAT and FQNNGV. The CDR3 reads CASNQGLAGSNEQFF. The CDR3 DNA is TGTGCCAGCAACCAGGGACTAGCGGGTTCCAATGAGCAGTTCTTC.

The rearrangement joins TRBV9 to TRBJ1-2, with D unclear. CDR1 is SGDLS and CDR2 is YYNGEE in the germline V gene. The CDR3 runs to 13 residues. V dropped 1 base and J dropped 3 bases, with 7 bases sitting between them. As DNA, the CDR3 is TGTGCCAGCAGCGTAACCGAGGACTATGGCTACACCTTC. Amino acid sequence: CASSVTEDYGYTF.

The chain recombines TRBV10-3 with TRBJ2-1, with D tentatively TRBD2 (5 bases). The ends were cut back, 0 bases at V and 0 bases at J, with 9 bases in the middle. The CDR3 consists of 16 residues. Germline values: CDR1 ENHRY, CDR2 SYGVKD. For the CDR3, the DNA is TGTGCCATCAGTGAGTCTGGCGGAGGCTCCTACAATGAGCAGTTCTTC. Translation: CAISESGGGSYNEQFF.